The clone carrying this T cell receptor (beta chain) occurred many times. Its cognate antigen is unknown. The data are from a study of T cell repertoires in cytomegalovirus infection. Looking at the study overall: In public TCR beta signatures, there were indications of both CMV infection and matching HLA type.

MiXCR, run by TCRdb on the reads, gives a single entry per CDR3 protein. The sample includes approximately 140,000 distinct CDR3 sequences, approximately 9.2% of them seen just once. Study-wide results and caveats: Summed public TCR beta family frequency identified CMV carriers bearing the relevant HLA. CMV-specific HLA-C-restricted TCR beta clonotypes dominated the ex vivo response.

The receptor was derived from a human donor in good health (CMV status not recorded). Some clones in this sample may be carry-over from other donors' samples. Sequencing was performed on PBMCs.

The CDR3 nucleotides read TGTGCCAGCAGCCAACGGGGGAGGGACACCGGGGAGCTGTTTTTT. It codes for CASSQRGRDTGELFF. This rearrangement joins TRBV3-1 to TRBJ2-2; 7 bases are shared with TRBD2. The CDR3 loop spans 15 amino acids. The junction had 3 bases not matched to a gene; V was cut back by 2 bases and J by 3 bases. Germline V CDR1 and CDR2: LGHDT, YNNKEL (reference sequence).